The 10 T cell receptor beta chains reported below all come from one sample, sequenced in a study of monozygotic twins with inflammatory bowel disease. TCRdb re-analyzed the 5' RACE reads; it lists each CDR3 protein once, without DNA. The sample totals approximately 160,000 distinct CDR3 sequences. The sample taken for sequencing was blood. These receptors originate from a human donor with ulcerative colitis or Crohn's disease, or a healthy co-twin of an affected twin (not recorded which).

The genes are TRBV3-1 and TRBJ2-7; lacking DNA, the TRBD1 call made by TCRdb goes unchecked. Germline values: CDR1 LGHDT, CDR2 YNNKEL (reference sequence). The CDR3 loop spans 13 amino acids. CDR3 amino acids: CASSMGQSYEQYF.

V gene TRBV10-3 combines with J gene TRBJ2-4; TCRdb's D call, TRBD1, is unchecked because there is no DNA. The CDR3 is made up of 15 amino acids. Germline-derived CDR1 and CDR2 are ENHRY and SYGVKD. The CDR3 is CAISHMTGGENIQYF.

The chain employs TRBV5-1 and TRBJ2-5; the D gene TCRdb calls, TRBD2, cannot be checked with no DNA. This CDR3 comprises 16 residues. Germline CDR1 is SGHRS and CDR2 is YFSETQ. This CDR3 is CASSQIKRQGLETQYF.

The rearrangement joins TRBV4-2 to TRBJ2-3; the D call of TRBD2 rests on TCRdb alone, since no DNA is present to check it. Germline V gives CDR1 LGHNA, CDR2 YNFKEQ. There are 15 residues in the CDR3. The CDR3 protein is CASSPRLAGADTQYF.

The chain combines TRBV20-1 with TRBJ1-5. The germline gives CDR1 DFQATT, CDR2 SNEGSKA (reference sequence). The CDR3 has 14 residues. The CDR3 region is CSARDLQGMQPQHF.

The V and J genes are TRBV7-2 and TRBJ1-3. This CDR3 is 16 amino acids long. Germline CDR1 is SGHTA and CDR2 is FQGNSA. The CDR3 loop is CASSLYPYATGNTIYF. Full variable domain (rest looked up from reference TRBV7-2 and TRBJ1-3): GAGVSQSPSNKVTEKGKDVELRCDPISGHTALYWYRQSLGQGLEFLIYFQGNSAPDKSGLPSDRFSAERTGGSVSTLTIQRTQQEDSAVYLCASSLYPYATGNTIYFGEGSWLTVV.

The J gene is TRBJ1-6, the V gene TRBV30; the D gene TCRdb calls, TRBD1, cannot be checked with no DNA. The germline V gene encodes CDR1 GTSNPN and CDR2 SVGIG (reference sequence). CDR3 length: 16 amino acids. CDR3 sequence: CAWGTGASSYNSPLHF. Combining the CDR3 with reference TRBV30 and TRBJ1-6 gives the whole variable domain SQTIHQWPATLVQPVGSPLSLECTVEGTSNPNLYWYRQAAGRGLQLLFYSVGIGQISSEVPQNLSASRPQDRQFILSSKKLLLSDSGFYLCAWGTGASSYNSPLHFGNGTRLTVT.

V gene TRBV12-3 or TRBV12-4 combines with J gene TRBJ2-7; the TCRdb D gene call, TRBD2, has no DNA to confirm it. The CDR3 extends over 16 amino acids. CDR3 region: CASSAPWETSGGEQYF.

The V gene is TRBV12-3 or TRBV12-4, the J gene TRBJ1-1; TCRdb designates TRBD1, a call that cannot be tested without DNA. This CDR3 has 14 amino acids. CDR3 amino acids: CASSTPRQNTEAFF.

The J gene is TRBJ2-5, the V gene TRBV7-6. Germline V gives CDR1 SGHVS, CDR2 FNYEAQ. There are 14 residues in the CDR3. The CDR3 is CASSLVYSQETQYF.